Below are 3 T cell receptor beta chains sequenced from a single sample in a study of T cells in women clearing cervical HPV infection listed by TCRdb under 2018. The library was obtained by the immunoSEQ multiplex PCR assay. TCRdb took this table from immuneACCESS and kept in-frame rearrangements with V and J called. Such tables lack part of the clones; where checked against another copy, unresolved V genes explain under half of the gap, and the rest is unexplained. This sample's clone table shows approximately 44,000 clones. The ten largest clonotypes hold 0.95% to 1.5% of the sample. Sample: blood buffy coat. These TCRs come from a woman aged 18-70 years with a cervical HPV16 infection that either progressed to CIN3+ or cleared (not recorded which).

With regard to this clone: The read is 3 residues too short to cover the CDR3 end, so that end is filled in from the germline J gene. The V and J genes are TRBV19 and TRBJ2-7, with 7 nucleotides matching TRBD1. The CDR3 contains 13 residues. Germline V gives CDR1 LNHDA, CDR2 SQIVND (reference sequence). V lost 3 bases to trimming and J lost 5 bases; unmatched junction nucleotides: 4. The covered CDR3 bases are TGTGCCAGTAGTATGGCAGGGGGTGACGAG. Translating it yields CASSMAGGDE. The full CDR3 reads CASSMAGGDEQYF.

As for this clone: The read halts 3 residues ahead of the CDR3 end, with the missing end drawn from the germline J gene. The genes are TRBV24-1 and TRBJ2-3, with 13 bases matching TRBD2. The CDR3 covers 16 residues. V lost 9 bases to trimming and J lost 5 bases; unmatched junction nucleotides: 10. The germline V gene encodes CDR1 KGHDR and CDR2 SFDVKD. The CDR3 here is CATGPVGTSGKDTQYF. CDR3 bases read: TGTGCCACCGGACCGGTCGGGACTAGCGGGAAAGATACG.

On this clone: The CDR3 goes on 3 residues after the read ends, and that part is filled in from the germline J gene. V is TRBV5-1 and J is TRBJ2-3; 7 bases map to TRBD1. V shed 0 bases and J 1 base; nucleotides not matched to a gene: 5. The CDR3 runs to 16 residues. Germline V gives CDR1 SGHRS, CDR2 YFSETQ. Here the CDR3 reads CASSLGQGLGTDTQYF. CDR3 DNA (partial): TGCGCCAGCAGCTTGGGACAGGGATTAGGCACAGATACG.